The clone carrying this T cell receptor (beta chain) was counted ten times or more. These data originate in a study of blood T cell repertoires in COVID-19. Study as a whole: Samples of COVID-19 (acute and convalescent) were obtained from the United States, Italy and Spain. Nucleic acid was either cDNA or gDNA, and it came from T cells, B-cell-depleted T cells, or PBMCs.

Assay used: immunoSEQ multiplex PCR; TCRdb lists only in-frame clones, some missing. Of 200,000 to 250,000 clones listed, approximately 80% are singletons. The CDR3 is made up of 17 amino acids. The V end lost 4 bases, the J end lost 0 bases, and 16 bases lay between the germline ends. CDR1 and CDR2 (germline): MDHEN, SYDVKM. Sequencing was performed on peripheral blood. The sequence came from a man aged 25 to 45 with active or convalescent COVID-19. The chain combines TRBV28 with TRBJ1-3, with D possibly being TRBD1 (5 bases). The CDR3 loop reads CASSSSGRVSSGNTIYF. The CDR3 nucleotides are TGTGCCAGCAGTTCCTCAGGGAGGGTGAGCTCTGGAAACACCATATATTTT.